Listed below are T cell receptor beta chains from one sample, sequenced in a study of chemoradiotherapy in HPV16-positive cancers. Sequenced by immunoSEQ multiplex PCR; TCRdb stores in-frame clones only, minus some. The sample consists of 25,000 to 30,000 clones, 85% to 95% of them appearing once. This material consisted of blood, taken from a patient who underwent chemoradiotherapy. The receptors here all came from a human donor with HPV-associated anogenital cancer. Each CDR3 is given without its conserved first and last residue.

V	J	CDR3
TRBV29-1	TRBJ2-7	SVEGIGGYEQY
TRBV13	TRBJ2-2	ASSLTEGAGGELF
TRBV14	TRBJ2-1	ASSQRVQGSSYNEQF
TRBV5-4	TRBJ2-2	ASSLGLAGATGELF
TRBV6-6	TRBJ1-5	ASSGNVNQPQH
TRBV12-5	TRBJ1-1	ASAFMNTEAF
TRBV19	TRBJ2-2	ASSISAANTGELF
TRBV28	TRBJ1-6	ASNAGSPLH
TRBV7-2	TRBJ1-1	ASSPGPLNTEAF
TRBV19	TRBJ2-1	ASSAGRTYNEQF
TRBV7-3	TRBJ1-1	ASSLTGTGKGHTEAF
TRBV7-9	TRBJ2-7	ASSFHNRMGLAVTYEQY
TRBV5-5	TRBJ1-6	ASSFGREEGYNSPLH
TRBV5-6	TRBJ1-2	ASSLATGYT
TRBV7-2	TRBJ1-2	ASSLGQGDIYGYT
TRBV20-1	TRBJ1-2	SASRGYT
TRBV5-5	TRBJ1-1	ASSYGLNTEAF
TRBV4-1	TRBJ1-4	ASSQDRGQGNEKLF
TRBV6-5	TRBJ2-7	ASRGPGQGAREQY
TRBV10-2	TRBJ2-2	ASRMTGANTGELF
TRBV18	TRBJ1-2	ASSPNYDSDYGYT
TRBV4-2	TRBJ2-3	ASSQGRVTDTQY
TRBV9	TRBJ2-3	ASSLGGHDTTDTQY
TRBV2	TRBJ2-3	ASRGQGVTDTQY
TRBV30	TRBJ2-2	AWRAGTGGELF
TRBV28	TRBJ2-5	ASGREIWGETQY
TRBV6-5	TRBJ1-3	ASRHQGSGNTIY
TRBV28	TRBJ2-3	AATAGGVDTQY